The 21 T cell receptor beta chains below were found in one sample sequenced in a study of blood T cell repertoires in COVID-19. Libraries were prepared by immunoSEQ multiplex PCR; TCRdb keeps only in-frame clonotypes and omits some of them. The table shows approximately 76,000 clones, with about 83% occurring only once. Material: peripheral blood. The receptors stem from a man aged 25 to 40 with acute or convalescent COVID-19.

The genes are TRBV28 and TRBJ1-1; 10 bases line up with TRBD1. The trim removed 7 bases at V and 7 bases at J, leaving 12 bases unmatched. In germline, CDR1 is MDHEN, CDR2 SYDVKM. This CDR3 has 15 amino acids. The chain's CDR3 is CASIPRGQGPSEAFF. CDR3 sequence (DNA): TGTGCCAGCATACCGCGGGGACAGGGGCCGAGTGAAGCTTTCTTT.

The rearrangement joins TRBV21-1 to TRBJ2-7; the table's D gene call, TRBD2, was not cross checked with the DNA. TRBV21-1 is shown as a pseudogene. The CDR3 has 14 amino acids. The CDR3 DNA sequence: TGTGCCAGCAGCACCTTAAGCCTGTCCCGCGAGCAGTACTTC. Protein product: CASSTLSLSREQYF.

A single count supports this clone. The CDR3: CASSAGEVETQYF. CDR3 bases: TGTGCCAGCAGCGCCGGAGAGGTTGAGACCCAGTACTTC. The chain carries TRBV6-5 and TRBJ2-5; no clear D gene. V lost 6 bases to trimming and J lost 5 bases, with 13 bases between them. The V gene's germline CDR1 is MNHEY and CDR2 SVGAGI. CDR3 length: 13 residues.

The chain recombines TRBV30 with TRBJ2-4; a weak D match, TRBD1 (5 bases). Germline CDR1 and CDR2: GTSNPN and SVGIG (reference sequence). Trimming took off 5 bases at V and 0 bases at J, with 11 bases between the two ends. The CDR3 spans 14 residues. The CDR3 nucleotides read TGTGCCTGGGTCGACAGTCTAGCCAAAAACATTCAGTACTTC. Its protein product is CAWVDSLAKNIQYF.

The rearrangement uses TRBV4-1 and TRBJ2-6, with 10 bases fitting TRBD2. J lost 2 bases, V lost 2 bases, and 3 bases had no gene match. The germline V gene has CDR1 MGHRA and CDR2 YSYEKL. The CDR3 totals 17 residues. This CDR3 is CASSQPSGSPGANVLTF. In DNA, the CDR3 is TGCGCCAGCAGCCAACCTAGCGGGAGCCCTGGGGCCAACGTCCTGACTTTC.

V usage is TRBV6-2 or TRBV6-3 and J usage is TRBJ2-5; perhaps TRBD2 as D (6 bases). Germline CDR1 and CDR2: MNHEY and SVGEGT. The CDR3 is 15 amino acids. Trimming removed 6 bases from V and 6 bases from J, with 20 bases in between. The CDR3 DNA sequence: TGTGCCAGCAGCCCTCTTGGAGGGCCTGAACAGACCCAGTACTTC. Translating it yields CASSPLGGPEQTQYF.

V and J are TRBV6-6 and TRBJ1-1, with TRBD1 as a possible D gene (5 bases). This CDR3 contains 14 residues. The germline V and J ends were trimmed by 11 bases and 0 bases, with 16 bases remaining between them. The germline gives CDR1 MNHNY, CDR2 SVGAGI (reference sequence). The CDR3 DNA reads as TGTGCCGTAGCTCGTGGGGCTATGAACACTGAAGCTTTCTTT. It translates to CAVARGAMNTEAFF.

The CDR3 protein is CATSGHRNTGELFF. In nucleotides, the CDR3 is TGTGCCACCAGCGGACACCGAAACACCGGGGAGCTGTTTTTT. The V and J genes are TRBV15 and TRBJ2-2; the D gene is possibly TRBD1 (5 bases). Germline CDR1 reads LNHNV; CDR2 reads YYDKDF (reference sequence). This CDR3 has 14 amino acids. Trimming removed 5 bases from V and 2 bases from J, with 9 bases in between.

In this sample, this clone turned up once. The DNA for the CDR3 is TGTGCCAGCAGCGTAGTCGTAGCGGGAGGTTCCTACAATGAGCAGTTCTTC. Translation gives CASSVVVAGGSYNEQFF. The rearrangement joins TRBV9 to TRBJ2-1, with 10 bases lining up with TRBD2. Per germline, CDR1 SGDLS and CDR2 YYNGEE. The J segment lost 1 base and the V segment lost 0 bases, leaving 4 bases of the junction unmatched. This CDR3 spans 17 amino acids.

This chain uses TRBV7-2 with TRBJ2-1; 15 bases map to TRBD2. The CDR3 totals 17 residues. J was trimmed by 7 bases and V by 4 bases; bases with no gene match: 8. Germline CDR1 SGHTA, CDR2 FQGNSA. CDR3 coding DNA: TGTGCCAGCAGCTCACGGGGACTAGCGGGAGGTTGGAATGAGCAGTTCTTC. As protein: CASSSRGLAGGWNEQFF.

The chain links TRBV7-8 to TRBJ2-2, with unresolved D. The germline CDR1 and CDR2 sequences are SGHVS and FQNEAQ. The CDR3 totals 13 residues. Trimming pared 2 bases from V and 6 bases from J, leaving 7 bases between. The CDR3, as DNA: TGTGCCAGCAGCTTAAGTGGAGCCGGGGAGCTGTTTTTT. It specifies CASSLSGAGELFF. The entire variable domain, with the rest obtained from reference TRBV7-8 and TRBJ2-2, is as follows: GAGVSQSPRYKVAKRGQDVALRCDPISGHVSLFWYQQALGQGPEFLTYFQNEAQLDKSGLPSDRFFAERPEGSVSTLKIQRTQQEDSAVYLCASSLSGAGELFFGEGSRLTVL.

This clone was counted a single time. The gene calls are TRBV4-1 and TRBJ2-3; D might be TRBD1 (5 bases). The CDR3 contains 16 residues. V was clipped by 0 bases and J by 4 bases, with 14 bases between them. CDR1 and CDR2 (germline): MGHRA, YSYEKL. The CDR3 bases are TGCGCCAGCAGCCAAGAAGGGCAGGGCGATCCAGATACGCAGTATTTT. Translation: CASSQEGQGDPDTQYF.

The chain uses TRBV30 and TRBJ2-5; 10 nucleotides align to TRBD2. The junction had 13 bases not matched to a gene; V was cut back by 7 bases and J by 5 bases. Germline CDR1 and CDR2: GTSNPN and SVGIG (reference sequence). The CDR3 is 15 amino acids. CDR3 coding DNA: TGTGCCTCCCGGGCTAGCGGGAGTGTGGGGGAGACCCAGTACTTC. Translation gives CASRASGSVGETQYF.

The chain combines TRBV5-6 with TRBJ2-5; D perhaps matches TRBD2 (5 bases). Germline-derived CDR1 and CDR2 are SGHDT and YYEEEE. Trimming cost V 4 bases and J 4 bases, with 20 bases left between them. The CDR3 loop spans 16 amino acids. The CDR3 DNA sequence: TGTGCCAGCAGCCCCCCCTGGGGAGATCCGAGAGAGACCCAGTACTTC. This translates into CASSPPWGDPRETQYF.

The chain combines TRBV3-1 (or the pseudogene TRBV3-2) with TRBJ2-7, with TRBD2 identical over 8 bases. The CDR3 runs 16 residues. The V gene's germline CDR1 is LGHDT and CDR2 YNNKEL (reference sequence). V was clipped by 4 bases and J by 6 bases; unmatched bases: 14. The CDR3 loop reads CASSPGATSGFFEQYF. For the CDR3, the DNA is TGTGCCAGCAGCCCTGGAGCCACTAGCGGTTTCTTCGAGCAGTACTTC.

V and J are TRBV5-4 and TRBJ2-6, with D maybe TRBD1 (5 bases). CDR1 is SGHNT and CDR2 is YYREEE in the germline V gene (reference sequence). V was pared by 2 bases and J by 12 bases, with 12 bases between. The CDR3 runs to 13 residues. This chain's CDR3 is CASSFGQGGVLTF. CDR3 sequence (DNA): TGTGCCAGCAGCTTTGGGCAGGGTGGCGTCCTGACTTTC.

This clone was picked up a small number of times. The chain uses TRBV7-2 and TRBJ1-2; D is unresolved. Trimming took off 7 bases at V and 2 bases at J, with 14 bases between the two ends. This CDR3 is 14 amino acids long. CDR1 and CDR2 from the germline V gene are SGHTA and FQGNSA. The CDR3 protein is CASNQGGWNYGYTF. The CDR3 coding sequence is TGTGCCAGCAACCAAGGAGGGTGGAACTATGGCTACACCTTC.

The rearrangement links TRBV4-3 to TRBJ2-1; maybe TRBD2 (7 bases). V was pared by 4 bases and J by 7 bases, with 14 bases between. CDR3 length: 14 amino acids. Germline V gives CDR1 LGHNA, CDR2 YSLEER. The CDR3 nucleotides are TGCGCCAGCAGCCCCGGGGGGCTAAGGAATGAGCAGTTCTTC. As protein: CASSPGGLRNEQFF.

The J gene is TRBJ1-4, the V gene TRBV25-1; 8 positions agree with TRBD1. Germline V gene sequence: CDR1 MGHDK, CDR2 SYGVNS. The V gene end was trimmed by 4 bases and the J gene end by 5 bases; junction bases not matched to a gene: 6. The CDR3 sequence is 15 residues long. The CDR3 DNA reads as TGTGCCAGCAGTGCGGCCGGGACAGGCAATGAAAAACTGTTTTTT. It translates to CASSAAGTGNEKLFF.

This chain links TRBV30 with TRBJ1-1; D gene ambiguous. Trimming removed 1 base from V and 0 bases from J, with 6 bases in between. Germline V gene lookup returns CDR1 GTSNPN and CDR2 SVGIG (reference sequence). This CDR3 is 13 amino acids long. CDR3 bases: TGTGCCTGGAGTGATCAGTTGAACACTGAAGCTTTCTTT. It is translated as CAWSDQLNTEAFF.

This sequence joins TRBV9 and TRBJ2-3, with TRBD2 matching over 11 bases. The ends lost 0 bases at V and 1 base at J; junction bases unmatched: 1. Germline CDR1 SGDLS, CDR2 YYNGEE. The CDR3 has 16 residues. The CDR3 DNA reads TGTGCCAGCAGCGTAGTAGCGGGAGGGGGCACAGATACGCAGTATTTT. As protein: CASSVVAGGGTDTQYF.